These T cell receptor beta chains were read from a single sample in a study of blood T cells in healthy people across ages. MiXCR, applied by TCRdb to the 5' RACE reads, yields one record per CDR3 protein. Of about 2 million distinct CDR3 sequences detected, around 50% appear once; the ten largest clones hold around 2.1%. The specimen was blood. The receptors here all came from a woman aged 40 to 50 in good health. Both conserved end residues are part of each CDR3. Each record gives: D gene, J gene, clone size, V gene, CDR3 protein, CDR3 DNA. A D gene is named only where the DNA matches it firmly. Where a row states a size, it is once, few, many or the class of an expanded clone; other rows omit it.

-,TRBJ2-3,-,TRBV7-2,CASSLARVGGTQYF,TGTGCCAGCAGCTTAGCCAGGGTGGGAGGAACGCAGTATTTT
-,TRBJ2-1,-,TRBV27,CASIEKSGAYYNEQFF,TGTGCCAGCATCGAGAAGTCGGGGGCATACTACAATGAGCAGTTCTTC
TRBD1,TRBJ1-5,-,TRBV14,CASSPDRQGHQPQHF,TGTGCCAGCAGCCCCGACCGACAGGGTCATCAGCCCCAGCATTTT
TRBD1,TRBJ1-2,-,TRBV20-1,CSARAPGQGAGGYTF,TGCAGTGCTAGGGCCCCGGGACAGGGGGCTGGTGGCTACACCTTC
TRBD1,TRBJ2-7,-,TRBV9,CASSTGTAPYEQYF,TGTGCCAGCAGCACCGGGACAGCCCCCTACGAGCAGTACTTC
TRBD2,TRBJ2-5,few,TRBV15,CATSRDLPGLGSLGTQYF,TGTGCCACCAGCAGAGACCTTCCGGGACTAGGGAGCCTGGGGACCCAGTACTTC
-,TRBJ2-7,few,TRBV7-2,CASSRGGGGYDNEQYF,TGTGCCAGCAGCCGAGGTGGGGGGGGCTATGACAATGAGCAGTACTTC
-,TRBJ2-5,few,TRBV5-1,CASSLPGAQYF,TGCGCCAGCAGCCTCCCAGGGGCCCAGTACTTC
-,TRBJ2-2,-,TRBV4-1,CASSPLGVSDTGELFF,TGCGCCAGCAGCCCCCTAGGGGTTTCAGACACCGGGGAGCTGTTTTTT
-,TRBJ2-5,few,TRBV7-2,CASSPGVYQETQYF,TGTGCCAGCAGCCCAGGTGTCTATCAAGAGACCCAGTACTTC
-,TRBJ1-2,-,TRBV29-1,CSVDVSYGYTF,TGCAGCGTTGACGTGTCCTATGGCTACACCTTC
-,TRBJ2-5,once,TRBV7-6,CASRGSGLRVFQETQYF,TGTGCCAGCAGGGGGTCAGGTCTTCGGGTATTCCAAGAGACCCAGTACTTC
TRBD1,TRBJ2-1,-,TRBV20-1,CSAPDRVTVQQFF,TGCAGTGCACCCGACAGGGTCACAGTCCAGCAGTTCTTC
-,TRBJ2-1,-,TRBV29-1,CSVTPGTLNNEQFF,TGCAGCGTGACCCCCGGGACGTTAAACAATGAGCAGTTCTTC